The clone carrying this T cell receptor (beta chain) showed up many times. As yet, its antigen is unknown. Patients between 18 and 65 years old had hyperthyroidism, newly diagnosed and lasting under 2 months. Patients were excluded because of uncontrolled infection, other autoimmune disease, pregnancy or lactation. Per germline, CDR1 MNHNS and CDR2 SASEGT. Trimming took 4 bases from V and 3 from J, leaving 4 bases between them. There are 12 residues in the CDR3. The investigators amplified TCR beta CDR3 regions from RNA transcripts. The TCR CDR3 was amplified in a first-round RT-PCR using the HTBI primer set. MiXCR, run by TCRdb on the multiplex PCR reads, gives a single entry per CDR3 protein. The table records some 180,000 distinct CDR3 sequences, around 17% of them present only once. This entry is derived from a study of T cells in Graves' hyperthyroidism and ophthalmopathy. Study-wide background: Any treatment followed the collection of peripheral blood at initial diagnosis. Study-wide points: The model foresaw ophthalmopathy a median around seven months prior to onset.

The source is a woman aged 45-59 years with Graves' hyperthyroidism. This sequence joins TRBV6-1 and TRBJ1-5; no clear D gene. Sequencing was done on a sample of blood. The CDR3: CASSGPNQPQHF. CDR3 bases: TGTGCCAGCAGTGGTCCCAATCAGCCCCAGCATTTT.